Shown below are 2 T cell receptor beta chains from a single sample sequenced in a study of identical twins. TCRdb reprocessed the 5' RACE reads with MiXCR, giving one entry per CDR3 protein. The sample has about 340,000 distinct CDR3 sequences, around 9% seen once. Sequencing used naive T cells sorted from blood. The receptors originated from a woman aged 45-65 years in good health.

The table lists this clonotype with a few counts. This sequence joins TRBV24-1 and TRBJ2-5; 8 bases line up with TRBD1. The CDR3 is 17 residues long. Germline CDR1 is KGHDR and CDR2 is SFDVKD. With 2 bases clipped from V and 1 base from J, the junction kept 8 bases outside the gene matches. The CDR3 DNA follows: TGTGCCACCAGTGATTCCACCCCTACAGGGGGCCAAGAGACCCAGTACTTC. Its protein is CATSDSTPTGGQETQYF.

This clonotype was detected ten times or more. The rearrangement uses TRBV29-1 and TRBJ2-3, with D possibly TRBD2 on 5 matching bases. This CDR3 has 14 amino acids. Trimming stripped 7 bases from V and 0 bases from J, with 14 bases between. The germline CDR1 and CDR2 sequences are SQVTM and ANQGSEA. CDR3 residues: CSAKRGPSTDTQYF. CDR3 sequence (DNA): TGCAGCGCCAAACGCGGGCCTAGCACAGATACGCAGTATTTT.